The next 10 T cell receptor beta chains were all read from a single sample in a study of CD8+ T cells in alopecia areata. After isolation, RNA underwent reverse transcription to generate cDNA as the sequencing template. Assay: immunoSEQ multiplex PCR; the TCRdb copy retains only in-frame clones and omits some. Of about 14,000 clones listed, 55% to 70% are singletons. Alopecia areata patients provided lesional scalp punch biopsies and peripheral blood, both collected for the study. The sample in question was skin, obtained at week 0. The receptor set was obtained from a human donor with alopecia areata.

This clone was counted a single time. The chain recombines TRBV7-2 with TRBJ2-7; 8 bases map to TRBD2. The CDR3 covers 15 residues. Trimming took 1 base from V and 7 from J; bases not matched to a gene: 9. Germline CDR1 is SGHTA and CDR2 is FQGNSA. CDR3 coding DNA: TGTGCCAGCAGCTTAGACTCGGCGGGGGGTAGAGAGCAGTACTTC. This encodes CASSLDSAGGREQYF.

This chain connects TRBV4-3 to TRBJ2-2; a weak D match, TRBD2 (7 bases). This CDR3 is built from 14 residues. Germline V gene lookup returns CDR1 LGHNA and CDR2 YSLEER. The ends were cut back, 5 bases at V and 7 bases at J, with 14 bases in the middle. CDR3 sequence (DNA): TGCGCCAGCAGCGATGGGGGAGGGGGCGGGGAGCTGTTTTTT. As protein: CASSDGGGGGELFF.

The chain uses TRBV7-9 and TRBJ2-2; 8 nucleotides match TRBD2. This CDR3 is built from 15 residues. In germline, CDR1 is SEHNR, CDR2 FQNEAQ (reference sequence). The V gene end was trimmed by 6 bases and the J gene end by 4 bases; junction bases not matched to a gene: 7. The CDR3 reads CASRSKSGGTGELFF. CDR3 in DNA: TGTGCCAGCAGATCGAAAAGCGGGGGCACCGGGGAGCTGTTTTTT.

This rearrangement joins TRBV6-1 to TRBJ1-1, with D uncertain. The V gene lost 0 bases and the J gene lost 11 bases, with 19 bases spanning the gap. The CDR3 contains 15 residues. The germline V gene encodes CDR1 MNHNS and CDR2 SASEGT. The CDR3 DNA follows: TGTGCCAGCAGTGAAGCGCTCAGGCAAGGCGCTCCGGCTTTCTTT. Translated, it gives CASSEALRQGAPAFF.

This clone has more than one count but fewer than ten. This sequence joins TRBV9 and TRBJ1-3, with TRBD1 as a possible D gene (6 bases). Trimming took 4 bases from V and 4 from J, leaving 12 bases between them. The CDR3 sequence is 14 residues long. Per germline, CDR1 SGDLS and CDR2 YYNGEE. The chain's CDR3 is CASSPRGAGNTIYF. The CDR3 coding sequence is TGTGCCAGCAGCCCTCGGGGGGCGGGAAACACCATATATTTT.

This clone was seen just once. The chain uses TRBV29-1 and TRBJ1-1; no definite D call. CDR1 and CDR2 from the germline V gene are SQVTM and ANQGSEA. There are 16 residues in the CDR3. Trimming cost V 3 bases and J 3 bases, with 20 bases left between them. This CDR3 is CSVDRGWPPRDTEAFF. The CDR3 bases are TGCAGCGTTGATCGCGGTTGGCCGCCTCGGGACACTGAAGCTTTCTTT.

The chain combines TRBV6-6 with TRBJ1-1, with D hard to call. Germline assignment: CDR1 MNHNY and CDR2 SVGAGI (reference sequence). V was shortened by 7 bases and J by 1 base, with 10 bases between the two germline ends. This CDR3 is 13 amino acids long. CDR3 nucleotide sequence: TGTGCCAGCAATGGGCGGCCGAACACTGAAGCTTTCTTT. Protein product: CASNGRPNTEAFF.

The gene calls are TRBV6-1 and TRBJ1-5; D possibly corresponds to TRBD1 (5 bases). The CDR3 is 14 residues long. Germline lookup yields CDR1 MNHNS and CDR2 SASEGT. Trimming left V 4 bases short and J 5 bases short, with 12 bases between. In DNA form, the CDR3 reads TGTGCCAGCAGTGCCAGGGAAAAGGATCAGCCCCAGCATTTT. Its translation is CASSAREKDQPQHF.

This clone was observed a few times. The chain couples TRBV30 to TRBJ1-5; 9 bases match TRBD1. J gave up 3 bases and V 2 bases, and 5 bases lay outside the gene matches. Per the germline V gene, CDR1 is GTSNPN and CDR2 is SVGIG (reference sequence). The CDR3 covers 15 residues. The CDR3 region has the DNA TGTGCCTGGAGTCCGGGGACAGGGCTCAATCAGCCCCAGCATTTT. This encodes CAWSPGTGLNQPQHF.

The chain uses TRBV6-5 and TRBJ1-5; D remains ambiguous. The CDR3 runs 15 residues. Trimming removed 6 bases from V and 0 bases from J, with 12 bases in between. From germline, CDR1 is MNHEY and CDR2 SVGAGI. CDR3 coding DNA: TGTGCCAGCAGGCTGGGGTTGGATAGCAATCAGCCCCAGCATTTT. This gives the protein CASRLGLDSNQPQHF.